These 20 T cell receptor beta chains were sequenced from one sample in a study of T cell repertoires in cytomegalovirus infection. Their antigens are not known. TCRdb fed the reads into MiXCR, producing one record per CDR3 protein. This table holds some 350,000 distinct CDR3 sequences, roughly 36% found once. Sequences were derived from cultured PBMCs, sampled from culture after CMV antigen stimulation. Receptors originate from a human donor in good health (CMV status not recorded). Some clones in this sample may be carry-over from other donors' samples.

This clonotype was seen repeatedly, ten times or more. V and J are TRBV7-2 and TRBJ2-5; the match to TRBD1 covers 9 bases. Germline CDR1 is SGHTA and CDR2 is FQGNSA. J gave up 5 bases and V 3 bases, and 4 bases lay outside the gene matches. CDR3 size: 14 residues. The CDR3 region is CASSFRQGVETQYF. The CDR3, as DNA: TGTGCCAGCAGCTTCCGACAGGGGGTCGAGACCCAGTACTTC. Full variable domain (remainder filled in from reference TRBV7-2 and TRBJ2-5): GAGVSQSPSNKVTEKGKDVELRCDPISGHTALYWYRQSLGQGLEFLIYFQGNSAPDKSGLPSDRFSAERTGGSVSTLTIQRTQQEDSAVYLCASSFRQGVETQYFGPGTRLLVL.

This clonotype was counted a few times. The chain combines TRBV5-5 with TRBJ2-1; 8 nucleotides agree with TRBD1. The CDR3 contains 14 residues. Per germline, CDR1 SGHKS and CDR2 YYEKEE (reference sequence). V trimming: 4 bases; J trimming: 9 bases; junction bases outside the gene matches: 9. CDR3 sequence: CASSHGQGISEQFF. CDR3 DNA: TGTGCCAGCAGCCACGGACAGGGAATTAGTGAGCAGTTCTTC.

In the case of this clonotype: One junction end does not reproduce the germline sequence, and a read error may be involved. The chain has TRBV7-7 and TRBJ1-1; 7 bases match TRBD1. Germline assignment: CDR1 SSHAT and CDR2 FNYEAQ (reference sequence). The CDR3 has 16 amino acids. Here the CDR3 reads CASSPFGGGQDEGAFF. The CDR3 DNA sequence: TGTGCTAGCAGCCCCTTCGGTGGCGGACAGGATGAAGGAGCTTTCTTT. The complete variable domain, with remaining parts taken from reference TRBV7-7 and TRBJ1-1, reads GAGVSQSPRYKVTKRGQDVTLRCDPISSHATLYWYQQALGQGPEFLTYFNYEAQPDKSGLPSDRFSAERPEGSISTLTIQRTEQRDSAMYRCASSPFGGGQDEGAFFGQGTRLTVV.

This clonotype was observed many times. The chain combines TRBV7-8 with TRBJ1-1, with unresolved D. Trimming removed 4 bases from V and 2 bases from J, with 8 bases in between. The CDR3 consists of 13 residues. CDR1 and CDR2 from the germline V gene are SGHVS and FQNEAQ. The CDR3, as DNA: TGTGCCAGCAGCTGGAAGGGAAACACTGAAGCTTTCTTT. Amino acids: CASSWKGNTEAFF.

V is TRBV4-1 and J is TRBJ2-2; 9 bases line up with TRBD1. V was clipped by 6 bases and J by 5 bases; unmatched bases: 16. Germline V gene data show CDR1 as MGHRA and CDR2 as YSYEKL. There are 18 residues in the CDR3. The CDR3 DNA reads as TGCGCCAGCAGTCGAATCCTCGGGACAGGGATACTAACCGGGGAGCTGTTTTTT. Translated: CASSRILGTGILTGELFF.

The V call is TRBV7-2, the J call TRBJ2-7, with 10 bases that match TRBD2. After removal of 4 bases from V and 6 bases from J, the junction contained 12 bases not matched to a gene. Germline CDR1 and CDR2: SGHTA and FQGNSA. The CDR3 extends over 16 amino acids. CDR3 coding DNA: TGTGCCAGCAGCTCCATAGCGGGGGGAGGGGGCCGCGAGCAGTACTTC. This encodes CASSSIAGGGGREQYF.

Only a few counts were recorded for this clonotype. The chain links TRBV4-3 to TRBJ2-2; 13 bases match TRBD2. The CDR3 totals 16 residues. Germline CDR1 and CDR2: LGHNA and YSLEER. Unmatched junction bases numbered 3, after V lost 4 bases and J lost 4 bases. The DNA of the CDR3 is TGCGCCAGCAGCCGGCGACTAGCGGGAGGCACCGGGGAGCTGTTTTTT. Its translation: CASSRRLAGGTGELFF.

This clonotype has a handful of counts. The gene calls are TRBV7-6 and TRBJ1-4; the D gene is possibly TRBD1 (5 bases). The V end was cut by 6 bases, the J end by 5 bases, with 16 bases between. The germline V gene has CDR1 SGHVS and CDR2 FNYEAQ. The CDR3 runs 15 residues. The CDR3 DNA is TGTGCCAGCAGTCCCCTTGGGGCCAGAAATGAAAAACTGTTTTTT. Translated, it gives CASSPLGARNEKLFF. Filled out from reference TRBV7-6 and TRBJ1-4, the complete variable domain reads GAGVSQSPRYKVTKRGQDVALRCDPISGHVSLYWYRQALGQGPEFLTYFNYEAQQDKSGLPNDRFSAERPEGSISTLTIQRTEQRDSAMYRCASSPLGARNEKLFFGSGTQLSVL.

This clonotype has a handful of counts. The chain is built from TRBV6-5 and TRBJ2-7; 8 nucleotides align to TRBD2. CDR3 length equals 16 residues. Trimming cost V 5 bases and J 9 bases; bases outside gene matches: 18. Germline values: CDR1 MNHEY, CDR2 SVGAGI. CDR3 sequence: CASSTAGTSGSWRQYF. CDR3 DNA sequence: TGTGCCAGCAGTACGGCCGGGACTAGTGGGTCTTGGAGGCAGTACTTC.

The chain couples TRBV5-5 to TRBJ2-7; 11 positions match TRBD1. CDR1 and CDR2 (germline): SGHKS, YYEKEE (reference sequence). V trimming: 6 bases; J trimming: 3 bases; junction bases outside the gene matches: 11. CDR3 length: 16 amino acids. CDR3 coding DNA: TGTGCCAGCACCAGAGGCGGGACAGGGGGTCTCTACGAGCAGTACTTC. This translates into CASTRGGTGGLYEQYF. Full variable domain (missing parts from reference TRBV5-5 and TRBJ2-7): DAGVTQSPTHLIKTRGQQVTLRCSPISGHKSVSWYQQVLGQGPQFIFQYYEKEERGRGNFPDRFSARQFPNYSSELNVNALLLGDSALYLCASTRGGTGGLYEQYFGPGTRLTVT.

The chain is built from TRBV29-1 and TRBJ2-1; D gene unclear. This CDR3 spans 14 amino acids. In germline, CDR1 is SQVTM, CDR2 ANQGSEA. V dropped 7 bases and J dropped 0 bases, with 13 bases sitting between them. CDR3 amino acids: CSASETSSYNEQFF. The CDR3 DNA reads TGCAGCGCCTCAGAGACAAGCTCCTACAATGAGCAGTTCTTC.

The chain combines TRBV4-1 with TRBJ2-4; 7 bases line up with TRBD1. CDR3 size: 14 residues. The trim removed 0 bases at V and 6 bases at J, leaving 2 bases unmatched. Germline values: CDR1 MGHRA, CDR2 YSYEKL. The CDR3 protein is CASSQDPGGNIQYF. Written as DNA, the CDR3 is TGCGCCAGCAGCCAAGACCCAGGGGGAAACATTCAGTACTTC.

This clonotype has just a few counts. The rearrangement links TRBV19 to TRBJ1-3, with D uncertain. The CDR3 spans 13 residues. V lost 9 bases and J lost 2, with 11 bases in between. Germline CDR1 is LNHDA and CDR2 is SQIVND (reference sequence). CDR3 coding DNA: TGTGCCAGCCAGGAAAGAGCTGGAAACACCATATATTTT. Its protein is CASQERAGNTIYF.

The V call is TRBV6-2 or TRBV6-3, the J call TRBJ2-1; D remains ambiguous. V lost 5 bases and J lost 4, with 6 bases in between. Per the germline V gene, CDR1 is MNHEY and CDR2 is SVGEGT. The CDR3 sequence is 12 residues long. The CDR3 nucleotides read TGTGCCAGCAGTAACCTTTACAATGAGCAGTTCTTC. As protein: CASSNLYNEQFF.

This clonotype was seen only a few times. V and J are TRBV19 and TRBJ2-1, with 9 positions matching TRBD1. Trimming at V came to 6 bases and at J to 3 bases, leaving 6 bases not matched to a gene. This CDR3 spans 15 amino acids. The germline CDR1 and CDR2 sequences are LNHDA and SQIVND (reference sequence). CDR3: CASRMGDRDYNEQFF. CDR3 sequence (DNA): TGTGCCAGTAGAATGGGGGACAGGGACTACAATGAGCAGTTCTTC.

This clonotype was recorded many times. This rearrangement joins TRBV6-2 or TRBV6-3 to TRBJ2-7; TRBD2 agrees at 11 bases. The CDR3 totals 17 residues. Germline V CDR1 and CDR2: MNHEY, SVGEGT. V shed 6 bases, J shed 2 bases, and the junction held 12 bases outside the gene matches. CDR3 residues: CASREAASGRSAYEQYV. The CDR3 nucleotides read TGTGCCAGCAGGGAGGCGGCTAGCGGGAGGAGTGCCTACGAGCAGTACGTC.

The rearrangement uses TRBV12-3 or TRBV12-4 and TRBJ1-1; unclear D gene. This CDR3 is built from 14 residues. Between the trimmed V and J ends, which lost 2 bases and 6 bases, there was a span of 13 bases. The CDR3 DNA sequence: TGTGCCAGCAGTTTAAAGGGTTTCGTTTCTGAAGCTTTCTTT. Translated, it gives CASSLKGFVSEAFF.

This clonotype was found a few times. The J gene is TRBJ1-2, the V gene TRBV19; 9 bases map to TRBD1. The germline CDR1 and CDR2 sequences are LNHDA and SQIVND (reference sequence). After removal of 4 bases from V and 5 bases from J, the junction contained 14 bases not matched to a gene. The CDR3 covers 17 residues. CDR3 nucleotides: TGTGCCAGTAGTAGGGCCTTCACAGGGGGCATGGAGTATGGCTACACCTTC. Translation gives CASSRAFTGGMEYGYTF.

The V call is TRBV7-9, the J call TRBJ2-5, with 7 bases lining up with TRBD2. The CDR3 runs to 18 residues. V lost 5 bases to trimming and J lost 7 bases; unmatched junction nucleotides: 22. Germline-derived CDR1 and CDR2 are SEHNR and FQNEAQ (reference sequence). The CDR3 region has the DNA TGTGCCAGCAGCCGGGAGGCAGGCGCGGTCCCCCGTATGGGGACCCAGTACTTC. Translating it yields CASSREAGAVPRMGTQYF. Supplemented by reference TRBV7-9 and TRBJ2-5, the full variable domain reads DTGVSQNPRHKITKRGQNVTFRCDPISEHNRLYWYRQTLGQGPEFLTYFQNEAQLEKSRLLSDRFSAERPKGSFSTLEIQRTEQGDSAMYLCASSREAGAVPRMGTQYFGPGTRLLVL.

Written as DNA, the CDR3 is TGTGCCAGCAGTTACTCGATGCGACAGGGGACTCCGGGCGAGCAGTTCTTC. Translated: CASSYSMRQGTPGEQFF. The V and J genes are TRBV6-6 and TRBJ2-1, with 8 bases fitting TRBD1. This CDR3 is 17 amino acids long. CDR1 MNHNY and CDR2 SVGAGI come from the germline V gene (reference sequence). The V and J ends lost 0 bases and 10 bases, in that order; junction bases with no gene match: 14.